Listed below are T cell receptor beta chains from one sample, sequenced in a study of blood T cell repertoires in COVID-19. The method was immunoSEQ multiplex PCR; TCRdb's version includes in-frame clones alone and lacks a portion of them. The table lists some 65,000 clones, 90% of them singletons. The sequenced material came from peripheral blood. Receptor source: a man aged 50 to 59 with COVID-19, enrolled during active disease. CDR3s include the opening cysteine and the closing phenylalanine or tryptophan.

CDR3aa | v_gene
CASSLAGAPDTQYF | TRBV7-9
CSVDRSGTGATEAFF | TRBV29-1
CASSPVPRNYGYTF | TRBV5-1
CASSEIAQGTEAFF | TRBV5-1
CASSLAGASYGYTF | TRBV7-2
CASSQESGDWAYEQYF | TRBV4-2
CASSLDRADTQYF | TRBV12-3/TRBV12-4
CASSQGTSGSWGETQYF | TRBV4-1
CASSYWIGTGRTEAFF | TRBV6-5
CASSYSSLSPTDTQYF | TRBV6-5
CASSLRTGTDYGYTF | TRBV5-1
CASSVGPSGHYNEQFF | TRBV9
CASSLTARVTNTGELFF | TRBV7-3
CASSFRYNTEAFF | TRBV5-1
CASSLKLAGVLNEQYF | TRBV5-4
CASSYQGTNTEAFF | TRBV6-5
CSWVGPNEKLFF | TRBV29-1
CASSDCRQGRSNQPQHF | TRBV6-4
CATRQMTSVTGELFF | TRBV4-1
CASSSPLRRRDGNTGELFF | TRBV28
CASSASLQGRTNEKLFF | TRBV6-1
CASSLSYRDSDNSPLHF | TRBV28
CSVGGESGLAYEQYF | TRBV29-1
CAWITKWDTEAFF | TRBV30
CASRHTENTEAFF | TRBV2
CASSHRDYNSPLHF | TRBV25-1
CASRPDSQETQYF | TRBV2
CASSQIGDWEGAFF | TRBV4-1
CATSDSRLRPGQGARPNEQFF | TRBV24-1
CSVRAISGSHEQFF | TRBV29-1
CASSQAQGGTEAFF | TRBV4-2
CASSSRTGLVNEKLFF | TRBV18
CASALQRTTEAFF | TRBV2
CAISRDSGETQYF | TRBV10-3
CASSYSGWSSSYEQYF | TRBV6-5
CARSLGSDREIVNIQYF | TRBV5-3
CASSLAGTSRGGEQFF | TRBV7-2
CASSQDIIDSGNTIYF | TRBV3-1/TRBV3-2
CASSRGTSSEQYF | TRBV11-3
CASSFIGTGTPGYTF | TRBV5-4
CASSERGPTEAFF | TRBV2
CASSWVAGGTDTQYF | TRBV28
CASSRSLQLHVYTF | TRBV6-5
CASSLAPDNEQFF | TRBV18
CASSQGLAGPYEQYF | TRBV6-5
CASSLLGSVTDTQYF | TRBV11-2
CASSSRLAGDSYNEQFF | TRBV5-5
CASSLPEAKNGGYTF | TRBV28